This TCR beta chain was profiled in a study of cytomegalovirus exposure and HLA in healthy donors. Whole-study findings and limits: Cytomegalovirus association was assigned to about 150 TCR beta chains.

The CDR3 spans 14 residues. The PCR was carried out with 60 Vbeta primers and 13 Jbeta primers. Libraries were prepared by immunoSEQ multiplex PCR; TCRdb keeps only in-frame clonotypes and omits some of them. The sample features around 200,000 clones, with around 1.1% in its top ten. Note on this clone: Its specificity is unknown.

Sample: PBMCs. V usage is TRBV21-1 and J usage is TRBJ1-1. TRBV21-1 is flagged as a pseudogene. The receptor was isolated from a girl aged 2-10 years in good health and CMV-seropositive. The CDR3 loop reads CASSTCMWNTEAFF. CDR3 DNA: TGTGCCAGCAGCACCTGTATGTGGAACACTGAAGCTTTCTTT.